This T cell receptor beta chain was sequenced in a study of T cells in Graves' hyperthyroidism and ophthalmopathy. V lost 5 bases, J lost 6 bases, and 10 bases lay in between. This CDR3 contains 13 residues. Per the germline V gene, CDR1 is SNHLY and CDR2 is FYNNEI. This clonotype appeared a few times. The source material, RNA transcripts, was used to amplify TCR beta CDR3 regions. The study used the HTBI primer set for a first-round RT-PCR of the TCR CDR3. TCRdb recomputed calls from the multiplex PCR reads with MiXCR, one row per CDR3 protein. The sample has roughly 700,000 distinct CDR3 sequences; 11% to 15% are singletons.

The receptor was isolated from a young woman with Graves' hyperthyroidism. The chain joins TRBV2 to TRBJ2-2, with D unclear. The sample taken for sequencing was blood. Here the CDR3 DNA reads TGTGCCAGCAGTCCCCGGATTCCCGGGGAGCTGTTTTTT. Amino acids: CASSPRIPGELFF.